The rows below give T cell receptor beta chains drawn from one sample of a study of identical twins. TCRdb reanalysed the 5' RACE reads using MiXCR and keeps one entry per CDR3 protein. The sample includes around 1.7 million distinct CDR3 sequences, about 31% seen only once; the top ten take about 0.3%. Sample: cord blood. The origin of the receptors is a newborn girl in good health. Each CDR3 is given with its conserved first and last residue.

v_gene	j_gene	CDR3aa
TRBV6-6	TRBJ1-5	CASSSRGAVNQPQHF
TRBV5-6	TRBJ2-3	CASSLAARTKDTQYF
TRBV6-2/TRBV6-3	TRBJ2-3	CASSPTRHSTDTQYF
TRBV24-1	TRBJ1-4	CATQGETNEKLFF
TRBV20-1	TRBJ1-5	CSARDPVGPNQPQHF
TRBV12-3/TRBV12-4	TRBJ2-7	CASSQDRGQYEQYF
TRBV11-2	TRBJ2-1	CASSLQGQQLTYNEQFF
TRBV18	TRBJ2-7	CASSSRQTYEQYF
TRBV24-1	TRBJ2-4	CATSDTRRGKNIQYF
TRBV29-1	TRBJ2-6	CSVESPTSGANVLTF
TRBV7-2	TRBJ2-4	CASSLVAWNIQYF
TRBV6-1	TRBJ1-2	CASRFSDTYGYTF
TRBV12-3/TRBV12-4	TRBJ2-1	CASSPLAGEGNEQFF
TRBV14	TRBJ1-1	CASSQEWGDRSTEAFF
TRBV18	TRBJ2-3	CASSPKGLARTDTQYF
TRBV28	TRBJ1-2	CASSLELGLGYGYTF
TRBV7-4	TRBJ1-6	CASSLASDRGHSPPHF
TRBV24-1	TRBJ1-2	CATSEPTGDGYGYTF
TRBV20-1	TRBJ2-1	CSAREGFSSYNEQFF
TRBV12-3/TRBV12-4	TRBJ1-1	CASTGQQNTEAFF
TRBV11-2	TRBJ1-2	CASSLGPGTGPYYGYTF
TRBV10-3	TRBJ2-1	CAISAGLLNNEQFF
TRBV5-5	TRBJ2-4	CANSLDGLAKNIQYF
TRBV6-5	TRBJ2-7	CASSYLIAGGPYEQYF
TRBV9	TRBJ2-1	CASSADAGSYNEQFF
TRBV11-2	TRBJ2-7	CASSPLSGTYEQYF
TRBV9	TRBJ1-2	CASSVVGTGPRNYGYTF